The entry below gives a single T cell receptor beta chain sequence along with its context. Generated by immunoSEQ multiplex PCR, the TCRdb table keeps only in-frame clones and is missing some. The repertoire consists of about 50,000 clones, with 84% occurring once and the leading ten covering more than 3%. Time point denoted: pretreatment peripheral blood. Patients were living with locally advanced or metastatic urothelial carcinoma. The CDR3 is made up of 15 amino acids. Germline CDR1 and CDR2: SGHRS and YFSETQ. V gave up 4 bases and J gave up 3 bases; unmatched junction bases: 8. This record belongs to a study of PD-L1 blockade in urothelial cancer.

This sample comprised PBMCs, obtained around atezolizumab (anti-PD-L1) treatment. The clonotype originates from a man aged 65 to 85 with urothelial cancer. The gene calls are TRBV5-1 and TRBJ2-7; 9 positions match TRBD1. The CDR3 reads CASSLQGTGSYEQYF. CDR3 DNA: TGCGCCAGCAGCCTACAAGGGACAGGGAGCTACGAGCAGTACTTC.